The entry below gives a single T cell receptor (beta chain) sequence along with its context. The study ran its PCR with 60 Vbeta and 13 Jbeta primers. The method was immunoSEQ multiplex PCR; TCRdb's version includes in-frame clones alone and lacks a portion of them. The table includes under 150,000 clones, 60% to 85% detected once. The data are from a study of cytomegalovirus exposure and HLA in healthy donors. V lost 4 bases to trimming and J lost 3 bases, with 25 bases between them. Germline CDR1 reads SGHNT; CDR2 reads YYREEE (reference sequence). The CDR3 contains 18 residues. Sequenced input: PBMCs. The rearrangement links TRBV5-4 to TRBJ1-1; D unresolved. This receptor was taken from a female donor in good health and CMV-seropositive. This CDR3 is CASSHRGVDRRRDTEAFF. CDR3 coding DNA: TGTGCCAGCAGCCACCGCGGCGTAGACCGGAGGCGGGACACTGAAGCTTTCTTT.